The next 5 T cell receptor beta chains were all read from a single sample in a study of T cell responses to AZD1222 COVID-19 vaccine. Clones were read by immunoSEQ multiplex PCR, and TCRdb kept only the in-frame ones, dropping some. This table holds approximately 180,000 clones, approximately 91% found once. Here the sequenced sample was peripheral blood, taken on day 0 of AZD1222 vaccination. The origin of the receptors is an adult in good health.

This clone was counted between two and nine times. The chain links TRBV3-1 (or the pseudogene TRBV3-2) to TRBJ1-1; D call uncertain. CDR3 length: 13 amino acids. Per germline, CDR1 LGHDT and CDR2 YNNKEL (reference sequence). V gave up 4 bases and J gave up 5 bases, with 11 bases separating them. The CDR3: CASSPATPTEAFF. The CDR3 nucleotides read TGTGCCAGCAGCCCCGCCACTCCAACTGAAGCTTTCTTT.

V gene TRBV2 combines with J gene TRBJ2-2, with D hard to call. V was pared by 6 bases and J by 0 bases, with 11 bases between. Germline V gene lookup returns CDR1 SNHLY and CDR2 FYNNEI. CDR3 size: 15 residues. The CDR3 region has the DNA TGTGCCAGCAGCGGCTCCCGATCGAACACCGGGGAGCTGTTTTTT. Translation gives CASSGSRSNTGELFF.

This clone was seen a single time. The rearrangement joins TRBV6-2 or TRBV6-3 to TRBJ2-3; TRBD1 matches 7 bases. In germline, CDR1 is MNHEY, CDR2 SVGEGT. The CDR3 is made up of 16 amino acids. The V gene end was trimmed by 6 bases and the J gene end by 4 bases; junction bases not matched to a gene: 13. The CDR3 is CASSRQGGAGSDTQYF. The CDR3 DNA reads TGTGCCAGCAGCCGACAAGGGGGCGCTGGGTCAGATACGCAGTATTTT.

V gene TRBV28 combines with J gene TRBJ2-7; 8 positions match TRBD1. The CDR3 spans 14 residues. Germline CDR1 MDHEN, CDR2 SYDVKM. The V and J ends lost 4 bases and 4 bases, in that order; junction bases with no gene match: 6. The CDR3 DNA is TGTGCCAGCAGTTGGGCAGGGGGCGGGTACGAGCAGTACTTC. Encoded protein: CASSWAGGGYEQYF.

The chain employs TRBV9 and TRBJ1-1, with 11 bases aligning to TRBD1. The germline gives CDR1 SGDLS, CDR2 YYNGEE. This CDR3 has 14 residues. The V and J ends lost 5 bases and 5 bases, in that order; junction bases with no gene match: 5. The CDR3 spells CASSIRDRGTEAFF. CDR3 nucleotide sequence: TGTGCCAGCAGTATACGGGACAGGGGGACTGAAGCTTTCTTT.